This T cell receptor (beta chain) comes out of a study of beta chain features in type 1 diabetes. The whole isolated RNA underwent reverse transcription, so sequencing captured expressed TCRB transcripts. Generated by immunoSEQ multiplex PCR, the TCRdb table keeps only in-frame clones and is missing some. The data hold tens of thousands of clones, with 30% to 35% observed a single time. The CDR3 has 19 residues. Germline V gives CDR1 LNHDA, CDR2 SQIVND (reference sequence). Trimming took 2 bases from V and 0 from J; bases not matched to a gene: 6. This clone was detected a few times. The TCR comes from a woman aged 18-29 years in good health. The genes are TRBV19 and TRBJ2-6, with 11 bases lining up with TRBD2. What was sequenced was stem cell memory CD4+ T cells from blood. CDR3 sequence (DNA): TGTGCCAGTAGTATATCGCGACTAGCGGGGTACTCTGGGGCCAACGTCCTGACTTTC. This translates into CASSISRLAGYSGANVLTF. The full variable domain, completed using reference TRBV19 and TRBJ2-6, is DGGITQSPKYLFRKEGQNVTLSCEQNLNHDAMYWYRQDPGQGLRLIYYSQIVNDFQKGDIAEGYSVSREKKESFPLTVTSAQKNPTAFYLCASSISRLAGYSGANVLTFGAGSRLTVL.